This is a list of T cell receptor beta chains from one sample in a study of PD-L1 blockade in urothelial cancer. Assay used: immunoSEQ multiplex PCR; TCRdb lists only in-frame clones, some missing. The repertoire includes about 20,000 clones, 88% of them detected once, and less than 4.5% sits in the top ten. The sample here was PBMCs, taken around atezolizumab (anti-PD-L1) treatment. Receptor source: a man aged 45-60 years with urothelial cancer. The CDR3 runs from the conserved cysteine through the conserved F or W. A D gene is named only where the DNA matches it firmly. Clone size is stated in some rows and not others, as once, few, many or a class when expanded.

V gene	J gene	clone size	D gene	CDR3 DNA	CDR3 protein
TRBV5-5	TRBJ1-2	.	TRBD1	TGTGCCAGCATCCGACAGGGTGGATTCGATGGCTACACCTTC	CASIRQGGFDGYTF
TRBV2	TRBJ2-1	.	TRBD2	TGTGCCAGCCTCGATGAACTAGCGGGGGACAATGAGCAGTTCTTC	CASLDELAGDNEQFF
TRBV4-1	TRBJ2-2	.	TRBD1	TGCGCCAGCAGCCAAGTAATGGGACAGCCCACCGGGGAGCTGTTTTTT	CASSQVMGQPTGELFF
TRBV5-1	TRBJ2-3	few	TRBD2	TGCGCCAGCAGCTCGGGACTAGCGGGGGGATTCACAGATACGCAGTATTTT	CASSSGLAGGFTDTQYF
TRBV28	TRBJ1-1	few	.	TGTGCCAGCAGCCACGGACTCCCGAGCTGGGGCACTGAAGCTTTCTTT	CASSHGLPSWGTEAFF
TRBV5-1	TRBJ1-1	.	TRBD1	TGCGCCAGCAGCTTGATCCAGGGGGTCTCTCACACTGAAGCTTTCTTT	CASSLIQGVSHTEAFF
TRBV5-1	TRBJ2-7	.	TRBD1	TGCGCCAGCAGCCAAGGACAGGGTGTTTATTACGAGCAGTACTTC	CASSQGQGVYYEQYF
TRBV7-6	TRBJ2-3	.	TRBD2	TGTGCCAGCAGTCAGACTAGCGGGAGTCCAGATACGCAGTATTTT	CASSQTSGSPDTQYF
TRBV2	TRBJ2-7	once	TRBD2	TGTGCCAGCAGTGACCCGGTGGCTAGCGGGAGCCACGAGCAGTACTTC	CASSDPVASGSHEQYF
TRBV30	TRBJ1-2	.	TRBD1	TGTGCCTGGAGTCCCCCGGGACAGATTAACTATGGCTACACCTTC	CAWSPPGQINYGYTF
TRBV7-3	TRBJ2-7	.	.	TGTGCCAGCAGCTTATATGGCGGGGGCCACTCCTACGAGCAGTACTTC	CASSLYGGGHSYEQYF
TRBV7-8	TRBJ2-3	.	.	TGTGCCAGCAGCCCCCTTTCCCAGGGTAGCACAGATACGCAGTATTTT	CASSPLSQGSTDTQYF
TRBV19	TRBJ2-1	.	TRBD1	TGTGCCAGTAGTGCGGGACAGGGGGTAGGTGAGCAGTTCTTC	CASSAGQGVGEQFF
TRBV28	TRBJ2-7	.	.	TGTGCCAGCAGGGCGCCAGGACTGACGTATTCCTACGAGCAGTACTTC	CASRAPGLTYSYEQYF
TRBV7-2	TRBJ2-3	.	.	TGTGCCAGCAGCTTAATGAGAACAGATACGCAGTATTTT	CASSLMRTDTQYF